This T cell receptor beta chain derives from a study of B cell selection in AIRE deficiency. Findings of the study overall: Shared Treg sequences had shorter CDR3s, biased toward rearrangements with few non-templated insertions.

The regulatory T cell sort gate was CD4+CD25hiCD127low/negative. Profiling relied on immunoSEQ multiplex PCR, and the TCRdb table lists in-frame clones only, not all of them. The table has about 18,000 clones, approximately 94% seen once. This clone showed up just once. Its antigen is unidentified. CDR1 is SGHNT, CDR2 YENEEA, per germline. The CDR3 length is 13 residues. With V trimmed by 3 bases and J by 10 bases, 5 bases remained unmatched. Source material: CD4+CD25+ Tregs sorted from PBMCs. V gene TRBV11-3 combines with J gene TRBJ2-1, with 8 positions matching TRBD1. This TCR was recovered from a human donor in good health. In DNA, the CDR3 is TGTGCCAGCAGCTTCCGCAGGGGGCAGGAGCAGTTCTTC. Protein sequence: CASSFRRGQEQFF.